This T cell receptor (beta chain) was captured in a study of human T cells and chemical hapten exposure. Trimming shortened V by 0 bases and J by 3 bases, and 8 bases separated the two germline ends. The CDR3 loop spans 15 amino acids. Germline CDR1 reads LNHNV; CDR2 reads YYDKDF (reference sequence). Via MiXCR, TCRdb re-called the RACE reads, giving one row per CDR3 protein. The data hold under 450,000 distinct CDR3 sequences, with about 6% observed a single time. The time point is: patch test 2, 6 weeks after DPC sensitization. Treatment specified: therapeutic diphenylcyclopropenone sensitization with weekly scalp DPC.

This sample comprised whole blood, obtained in connection with sensitization to the hapten diphenylcyclopropenone (DPC). This sequence joins TRBV15 and TRBJ2-2; D uncertain. The TCR originated in a woman younger than 35 with alopecia areata. Some clones in this sample may be carry-over from other donors' samples. The DNA of the CDR3 is TGTGCCACCAGCAGAGATTCCCTATACACCGGGGAGCTGTTTTTT. As protein: CATSRDSLYTGELFF.